This T cell receptor (beta chain) was recovered during a study of cytomegalovirus exposure and HLA in healthy donors. Use of 60 Vbeta and 13 Jbeta primers characterized the PCR. The method was immunoSEQ multiplex PCR; TCRdb's version includes in-frame clones alone and lacks a portion of them. This sample has 150,000 to 200,000 clones, with around four fifths found just once. As concerns this clone: As yet, its antigen is unknown.

This CDR3 contains 16 residues. The J segment lost 1 base and the V segment lost 2 bases, leaving 5 bases of the junction unmatched. CDR1 is SGHTA and CDR2 is FQGNSA in the germline V gene. Healthy bone marrow donors made up the donors. Study observations and caveats: In vitro data verified a few CMV-associated chains as specific for CMV antigens. Reportedly, diagnosis of cytomegalovirus status by the classifier showed high specificity and sensitivity.

The rearrangement links TRBV7-2 to TRBJ2-5; 9 bases fit TRBD2. The receptor was isolated from a man between 18 and 35 years old in good health and CMV-seronegative. Sequencing was done on a sample of PBMCs. The CDR3 region is CASSLRAGGPQETQYF. The DNA of the CDR3 is TGTGCCAGCAGCTTAAGGGCGGGAGGGCCCCAAGAGACCCAGTACTTC.